This entry lists 24 T cell receptor beta chains sequenced from one sample in a study of cytomegalovirus exposure and HLA in healthy donors. It was with 60 Vbeta and 13 Jbeta primers that the PCR ran. The table came from immunoSEQ multiplex PCR; TCRdb's copy has only in-frame clones and leaves some out. The table has about 99,000 clones, more than 65% seen once. The sample consisted of PBMCs. These receptors came from a woman aged 18-29 years in good health and CMV-seropositive.

The chain recombines TRBV28 with TRBJ1-1, with a tentative D call TRBD1 (5 bases). This CDR3 contains 14 residues. Trimming took off 6 bases at V and 6 bases at J, with 17 bases between the two ends. The germline CDR1 and CDR2 sequences are MDHEN and SYDVKM. In DNA form, the CDR3 reads TGTGCCAGCAGCCTTGGGGCGGCATTCGCTGAAGCTTTCTTT. This sequence encodes CASSLGAAFAEAFF.

The chain uses TRBV6-1 and TRBJ2-6, with 8 bases matching TRBD1. V gave up 3 bases and J gave up 3 bases; unmatched junction bases: 10. This CDR3 has 18 amino acids. Germline CDR1 reads MNHNS; CDR2 reads SASEGT. CDR3 sequence (DNA): TGTGCCAGCAGTGATTCCAGGGGGCTGTCGTATGGGGCCAACGTCCTGACTTTC. Translation: CASSDSRGLSYGANVLTF.

The chain is built from TRBV28 and TRBJ2-1; TRBD1 matches at 8 bases. The V segment lost 6 bases and the J segment 4 bases; nucleotides outside the gene matches: 14. Germline CDR1 and CDR2: MDHEN and SYDVKM. The CDR3 extends over 17 amino acids. As DNA, the CDR3 is TGTGCCAGCAGCCCCCTCAGGACAGGGCGTATTTACAATGAGCAGTTCTTC. Translating it yields CASSPLRTGRIYNEQFF.

This clone turned up a few times. This rearrangement joins TRBV5-1 to TRBJ2-4, with TRBD2 identical over 8 bases. The ends lost 3 bases at V and 8 bases at J; junction bases unmatched: 7. Germline V CDR1 and CDR2: SGHRS, YFSETQ. The CDR3 spans 14 residues. Written as DNA, the CDR3 is TGCGCCAGCAGCTCCGGGGGGGATCAGCACATTCAGTACTTC. Amino acids: CASSSGGDQHIQYF.

This chain connects TRBV6-6 to TRBJ2-1; the D is unclear. This CDR3 region has 16 residues. CDR1 MNHNY and CDR2 SVGAGI come from the germline V gene (reference sequence). Trimming cost V 6 bases and J 5 bases, with 20 bases left between them. The CDR3 here is CASRWSVVALHNEQFF. The CDR3 DNA follows: TGTGCCAGCAGATGGAGCGTGGTAGCCCTCCACAATGAGCAGTTCTTC.

The chain employs TRBV7-6 and TRBJ2-7, with TRBD1 matching over 8 bases. Germline lookup yields CDR1 SGHVS and CDR2 FNYEAQ. The V and J ends lost 5 bases and 6 bases, in that order; junction bases with no gene match: 27. This CDR3 comprises 20 residues. For the CDR3, the DNA is TGTGCCAGCAGCCTACACCCCGAACCTTTGAACAGGGGGTTAACGGGCGAGCAGTACTTC. This translates into CASSLHPEPLNRGLTGEQYF.

The V call is TRBV5-8, the J call TRBJ2-7; no clear D. Trimming left V 1 base short and J 0 bases short, with 8 bases between. The germline V gene has CDR1 SGHTS and CDR2 YDEGEE. This CDR3 has 14 amino acids. CDR3 coding DNA: TGTGCCAGCAGCTTGACTCCTAGCTCCTACGAGCAGTACTTC. It is translated as CASSLTPSSYEQYF.

The J gene is TRBJ2-1, the V gene TRBV4-3; TRBD1 is a possible D gene (6 bases). V was cut by 5 bases and J by 0 bases, with 11 bases left in between. This CDR3 has 15 residues. Looked up from germline, CDR1 is LGHNA and CDR2 is YSLEER. The CDR3 sequence is CASSAQGSSYNEQFF. The DNA of the CDR3 is TGCGCCAGCAGCGCCCAGGGGAGCTCCTACAATGAGCAGTTCTTC.

The rearrangement links TRBV27 to TRBJ2-7; tentatively, D is TRBD2 (5 bases). V gave up 3 bases and J gave up 2 bases, with 14 bases separating them. Germline values: CDR1 MNHEY, CDR2 SMNVEV (reference sequence). This CDR3 has 15 residues. The CDR3 here is CASSFLARRAYEQYF. The DNA of the CDR3 is TGTGCCAGCAGTTTTCTAGCCCGAAGGGCCTACGAGCAGTACTTC.

V gene TRBV30 combines with J gene TRBJ2-1, with TRBD2 matching 8 bases. Germline CDR1 is GTSNPN and CDR2 is SVGIG (reference sequence). This CDR3 is 15 amino acids long. The trim removed 3 bases at V and 6 bases at J, leaving 10 bases unmatched. The CDR3 spells CAWSPISGIGNEQFF. The CDR3 nucleotides are TGTGCCTGGAGCCCCATTAGCGGGATTGGCAATGAGCAGTTCTTC.

This chain joins TRBV10-2 and TRBJ2-7, with 7 bases matching TRBD1. The length of the CDR3 is 14 residues. The J segment lost 2 bases and the V segment lost 6 bases, leaving 7 bases of the junction unmatched. Germline V CDR1 and CDR2: WSHSY, SAAADI. The CDR3, as DNA: TGCGCCAGCAGCGGGACAGAGGTCACCTACGAGCAGTACTTC. This sequence encodes CASSGTEVTYEQYF.

This chain links TRBV29-1 with TRBJ2-1; D may be TRBD2 (5 bases). The germline V gene has CDR1 SQVTM and CDR2 ANQGSEA. The CDR3 loop spans 15 amino acids. V lost 4 bases, J lost 2 bases, and 15 bases lay in between. This chain's CDR3 is CSVGGGLQAYNEQFF. CDR3 nucleotide sequence: TGCAGCGTTGGAGGCGGGCTCCAGGCCTACAATGAGCAGTTCTTC.

The J gene is TRBJ2-5, the V gene TRBV18, with D maybe TRBD1 (6 bases). CDR1 KGHSH and CDR2 LQKENI come from the germline V gene. With 5 bases removed from V and 5 bases from J, the gap between germline ends came to 18 bases. The CDR3 runs 15 residues. The CDR3 region has the DNA TGTGCCAGCTCAACTTTACAGGGTTTGGATGAGACCCAGTACTTC. Amino acids: CASSTLQGLDETQYF. The full variable domain, its missing parts supplied by reference TRBV18 and TRBJ2-5, is NAGVMQNPRHLVRRRGQEARLRCSPMKGHSHVYWYRQLPEEGLKFMVYLQKENIIDESGMPKERFSAEFPKEGPSILRIQQVVRGDSAAYFCASSTLQGLDETQYFGPGTRLLVL.

This clone has just one count. Written as DNA, the CDR3 is TGTGCCTGGAGTTCGGGACTAGCGGGGTATACGCAGTATTTT. It translates to CAWSSGLAGYTQYF. The J gene is TRBJ2-3, the V gene TRBV30, with 13 bases fitting TRBD2. The CDR3 loop spans 14 amino acids. Germline V lookup: CDR1 GTSNPN, CDR2 SVGIG (reference sequence). J gave up 7 bases and V 2 bases, and 3 bases lay outside the gene matches.

J is TRBJ2-1 and V is TRBV7-9, with D maybe TRBD2 (6 bases). The V end lost 2 bases, the J end lost 10 bases, and 15 bases lay between the germline ends. Germline CDR1 SEHNR, CDR2 FQNEAQ (reference sequence). The CDR3 is 14 residues long. In nucleotides, the CDR3 is TGTGCCAGCAGCTTAAGCGAAATGGCGGGGGAGCAGTTCTTC. It specifies CASSLSEMAGEQFF.

The chain combines TRBV27 with TRBJ2-7; 7 bases are shared with TRBD1. CDR1 is MNHEY and CDR2 is SMNVEV in the germline V gene (reference sequence). CDR3 size: 15 residues. V lost 3 bases to trimming and J lost 6 bases; unmatched junction nucleotides: 11. This CDR3 reads CASSLQTGKVREQYF. CDR3 sequence (DNA): TGTGCCAGCAGTTTGCAGACAGGGAAAGTGCGCGAGCAGTACTTC.

This clone has only a few counts. The chain has TRBV4-2 and TRBJ2-3; D is unresolved. V dropped 4 bases and J dropped 4 bases, with 12 bases sitting between them. The CDR3 has 14 amino acids. Germline lookup yields CDR1 LGHNA and CDR2 YNFKEQ. The DNA of the CDR3 is TGTGCCAGCAGCCCGAGGCTCTATGCAGATACGCAGTATTTT. The encoded protein is CASSPRLYADTQYF.

This clone was recorded once. This chain links TRBV7-9 with TRBJ2-5; 9 bases align to TRBD1. The CDR3 length is 15 residues. Trimming cost V 0 bases and J 5 bases; bases outside gene matches: 4. CDR1 is SEHNR and CDR2 is FQNEAQ in the germline V gene (reference sequence). The CDR3 spells CASSLAGQGWETQYF. For the CDR3, the DNA is TGTGCCAGCAGCTTAGCGGGACAGGGTTGGGAGACCCAGTACTTC.

DNA for the CDR3: TGTGCCAGCAGCCAGGGGACTAGCGGGACCGACAAGCAGTTCTTC. Residues: CASSQGTSGTDKQFF. This chain connects TRBV28 to TRBJ2-1; 13 bases align to TRBD2. Germline CDR1 reads MDHEN; CDR2 reads SYDVKM. After removal of 6 bases from V and 11 bases from J, the junction contained 10 bases not matched to a gene. CDR3 length: 15 residues.

The chain recombines TRBV5-1 with TRBJ1-1, with TRBD1 as a possible D gene (5 bases). The length of the CDR3 is 14 residues. V gave up 4 bases and J gave up 5 bases, with 15 bases separating them. The germline V gene encodes CDR1 SGHRS and CDR2 YFSETQ. CDR3 bases: TGCGCCAGCAGCCCCATGGGCGGGGGGACTGAAGCTTTCTTT. Encoded protein: CASSPMGGGTEAFF.

The V call is TRBV29-1, the J call TRBJ1-1, with 10 bases matching TRBD1. Germline trimming cut 7 bases from V and 6 bases from J; bases unmatched to any gene: 8. This CDR3 is built from 13 residues. Germline CDR1 is SQVTM and CDR2 is ANQGSEA. CDR3 loop: CSGLTGGKAEAFF. The CDR3 nucleotides are TGCAGCGGGCTGACAGGGGGCAAGGCTGAAGCTTTCTTT. Complete variable domain (other parts from reference TRBV29-1 and TRBJ1-1): SAVISQKPSRDICQRGTSLTIQCQVDSQVTMMFWYRQQPGQSLTLIATANQGSEATYESGFVIDKFPISRPNLTFSTLTVSNMSPEDSSIYLCSGLTGGKAEAFFGQGTRLTVV.

The chain recombines TRBV29-1 with TRBJ1-2; the match to TRBD1 covers 11 bases. V was pared by 6 bases and J by 9 bases, with 3 bases of the junction left unmatched. Germline V gene lookup returns CDR1 SQVTM and CDR2 ANQGSEA. There are 11 residues in the CDR3. CDR3 DNA sequence: TGCAGCGTCCGGACAGGGGGCAGCTACACCTTC. Its translation: CSVRTGGSYTF.

The gene calls are TRBV28 and TRBJ1-5; D is unresolved. The CDR3 contains 15 residues. CDR1 is MDHEN, CDR2 SYDVKM, per germline. The ends were cut back, 7 bases at V and 6 bases at J, with 19 bases in the middle. The CDR3 bases are TGTGCCAGCACCCTCGGGAGGGTACGCGGTCAGCCCCAGCATTTT. Translation gives CASTLGRVRGQPQHF.

The chain employs TRBV29-1 and TRBJ1-1; D possibly corresponds to TRBD1 (6 bases). The ends were cut back, 6 bases at V and 1 base at J, with 15 bases in the middle. This CDR3 has 14 amino acids. The germline gives CDR1 SQVTM, CDR2 ANQGSEA. The CDR3 coding sequence is TGCAGCGTAAGGGGGGGACCCCCGAACACTGAAGCTTTCTTT. Translated, it gives CSVRGGPPNTEAFF.